The 20 T cell receptor beta chains given below trace back to one sample, sequenced in a study of cytomegalovirus exposure and HLA in healthy donors. The PCR used 60 Vbeta and 13 Jbeta primers. Sequencing was performed with immunoSEQ multiplex PCR; in TCRdb, only in-frame clones are kept and a portion is missing. This sample has roughly 100,000 clones, with roughly 81% found just once. Sequences were obtained from PBMCs. Receptor source: a woman in her late teens or twenties in good health and CMV-seropositive.

V usage is TRBV2 and J usage is TRBJ2-1, with 9 bases that match TRBD2. This CDR3 has 15 residues. Germline trimming cut 3 bases from V and 4 bases from J; bases unmatched to any gene: 4. Per germline, CDR1 SNHLY and CDR2 FYNNEI. The chain's CDR3 is CASSDRTSAYNEQFF. The CDR3 DNA sequence: TGTGCCAGCAGTGATCGGACTAGCGCTTACAATGAGCAGTTCTTC.

The V gene is TRBV6-6, the J gene TRBJ2-1; 12 positions match TRBD2. Germline assignment: CDR1 MNHNY and CDR2 SVGAGI (reference sequence). This CDR3 comprises 15 residues. The trim removed 2 bases at V and 5 bases at J, leaving 1 base unmatched. The CDR3 is CASSYGTSGHNEQFF. CDR3 coding DNA: TGTGCCAGCAGTTACGGGACTAGCGGGCACAATGAGCAGTTCTTC.

The V and J genes are TRBV18 and TRBJ2-2; 9 nucleotides agree with TRBD1. This CDR3 comprises 16 residues. Germline V lookup: CDR1 KGHSH, CDR2 LQKENI. The junction had 7 bases not matched to a gene; V was cut back by 3 bases and J by 5 bases. CDR3 nucleotide sequence: TGTGCCAGCTCACCCCCGGGACAGGGCATTACCGGGGAGCTGTTTTTT. Its protein is CASSPPGQGITGELFF.

V and J are TRBV28 and TRBJ1-2; perhaps TRBD1 as D (6 bases). Germline assignment: CDR1 MDHEN and CDR2 SYDVKM. This CDR3 is 12 amino acids long. Trimming stripped 5 bases from V and 6 bases from J, with 10 bases between. CDR3 sequence reads: CASSTQGDGYTF. CDR3 bases: TGTGCCAGCAGTACACAGGGAGATGGCTACACCTTC.

A few counts support this clone. The gene calls are TRBV10-1 and TRBJ1-1; 8 bases align to TRBD1. The CDR3 runs 14 residues. V was pared by 4 bases and J by 6 bases, with 7 bases of the junction left unmatched. Germline-derived CDR1 and CDR2 are WNHNN and SYGVQD (reference sequence). The CDR3, as DNA: TGCGCCAGCAGTGGAACAGGGGGTTTGGCTGAAGCTTTCTTT. Its protein is CASSGTGGLAEAFF.

The V gene is TRBV6-5, the J gene TRBJ1-1; possibly TRBD1 for D (5 bases). V was trimmed by 4 bases and J by 11 bases, leaving 17 bases between them. The length of the CDR3 is 13 residues. Germline V gives CDR1 MNHEY, CDR2 SVGAGI. Here the CDR3 DNA reads TGTGCCAGCAGTTGGAAGGCGACAGCCGGGGCTTTCTTT. It yields the protein CASSWKATAGAFF.

The J gene is TRBJ2-7, the V gene TRBV5-1; 7 nucleotides match TRBD1. Per germline, CDR1 SGHRS and CDR2 YFSETQ. Trimming cost V 2 bases and J 4 bases; bases outside gene matches: 3. There are 13 residues in the CDR3. The CDR3 DNA reads as TGCGCCAGCAGCTTCGGACAGGATTACGAGCAGTACTTC. Amino acids: CASSFGQDYEQYF.

V and J are TRBV9 and TRBJ1-5; D ambiguous. The V end lost 1 base, the J end lost 1 base, and 12 bases lay between the germline ends. The CDR3 contains 16 residues. Looked up from germline, CDR1 is SGDLS and CDR2 is YYNGEE. The CDR3 reads CASSVTLTESNQPQHF. In DNA form, the CDR3 reads TGTGCCAGCAGCGTAACCCTAACAGAAAGCAATCAGCCCCAGCATTTT.

The CDR3 nucleotides are TGTGCCAGCAGCCAACCATCTTCGACAGGCCTCGCGACCTTC. Its translation is CASSQPSSTGLATF. The V and J genes are TRBV14 and TRBJ1-2, with a possible D match to TRBD1 (6 bases). The V and J ends lost 2 bases and 14 bases respectively, with 21 bases between them. CDR1 SGHDN and CDR2 FVKESK come from the germline V gene. This CDR3 comprises 14 residues.

The chain is built from TRBV6-1 and TRBJ2-7; D may be TRBD2 (7 bases). CDR3 size: 15 residues. V lost 5 bases and J 6 bases, leaving 20 bases between the germline ends. CDR1 is MNHNS, CDR2 SASEGT, per germline. The CDR3 DNA reads TGTGCCAGCAGTCCAATTTCCGGGGGGCTGGGCGAGCAGTACTTC. Its translation is CASSPISGGLGEQYF.

The genes are TRBV2 and TRBJ1-5; no clear D. V lost 0 bases and J lost 7, with 7 bases in between. The CDR3 runs to 13 residues. Germline lookup yields CDR1 SNHLY and CDR2 FYNNEI. CDR3 sequence: CASSEAESQPQHF. CDR3 nucleotide sequence: TGTGCCAGCAGTGAAGCGGAGAGCCAGCCCCAGCATTTT.

V gene TRBV12-5 combines with J gene TRBJ2-7, with 8 bases aligning to TRBD2. CDR3 size: 21 residues. Germline CDR1 is LGHNT and CDR2 is FRNRAP. Trimming took 0 bases from V and 0 from J; bases not matched to a gene: 19. Here the CDR3 reads CASGLVPLMVAGRIFSYEQYF. The CDR3 coding sequence is TGTGCTAGTGGTTTGGTACCCCTGATGGTAGCGGGACGAATATTCTCCTACGAGCAGTACTTC.

The chain links TRBV27 to TRBJ1-2; D remains unclear. CDR3 size: 15 residues. From germline, CDR1 is MNHEY and CDR2 SMNVEV (reference sequence). Trimming cost V 0 bases and J 0 bases, with 8 bases left between them. CDR3 loop: CASSLSRRANYGYTF. The CDR3, as DNA: TGTGCCAGCAGTTTATCACGACGGGCTAACTATGGCTACACCTTC.

The table lists this clone with a few counts. J is TRBJ1-4 and V is TRBV6-5, with 8 bases that match TRBD1. Germline V CDR1 and CDR2: MNHEY, SVGAGI. With V trimmed by 7 bases and J by 4 bases, 2 bases remained unmatched. The CDR3 is 13 amino acids. DNA for the CDR3: TGTGCCAGCAACGGACAGGGTAATGAAAAACTGTTTTTT. Its protein product is CASNGQGNEKLFF.

V is TRBV28 and J is TRBJ2-2; possible D gene TRBD1, 6 bases. CDR3 length: 12 amino acids. Germline assignment: CDR1 MDHEN and CDR2 SYDVKM. V lost 5 bases to trimming and J lost 6 bases, with 7 bases between them. CDR3 amino acids: CASSTGSGELFF. The DNA for the CDR3 is TGTGCCAGCAGTACAGGGTCCGGGGAGCTGTTTTTT. Full variable domain (remainder filled in from reference TRBV28 and TRBJ2-2): DVKVTQSSRYLVKRTGEKVFLECVQDMDHENMFWYRQDPGLGLRLIYFSYDVKMKEKGDIPEGYSVSREKKERFSLILESASTNQTSMYLCASSTGSGELFFGEGSRLTVL.

The genes are TRBV12-5 and TRBJ2-3; 9 bases match TRBD1. Germline CDR1 LGHNT, CDR2 FRNRAP. The CDR3 has 14 residues. The V gene end was trimmed by 6 bases and the J gene end by 8 bases; junction bases not matched to a gene: 9. The CDR3 protein is CASGPGQGGGTQYF. CDR3 bases: TGTGCTAGTGGCCCGGGACAGGGTGGAGGTACGCAGTATTTT.

The chain carries TRBV7-2 and TRBJ2-1; D is uncertain. V was cut by 5 bases and J by 8 bases, with 13 bases left in between. The CDR3 has 13 residues. The V gene's germline CDR1 is SGHTA and CDR2 FQGNSA. CDR3 sequence reads: CASSAVPSDEQFF. As DNA, the CDR3 is TGTGCCAGCAGCGCCGTTCCAAGCGATGAGCAGTTCTTC.

This clone was seen only a few times. The chain uses TRBV13 and TRBJ1-1; D ambiguous. CDR1 and CDR2 from the germline V gene are PRHDT and FYEKMQ (reference sequence). The CDR3 extends over 13 amino acids. Between the trimmed V and J ends, which lost 4 bases and 5 bases, there was a span of 11 bases. CDR3 loop: CASSYGGRTEAFF. In nucleotides, the CDR3 is TGTGCCAGCAGCTACGGCGGTAGGACTGAAGCTTTCTTT.

This chain joins TRBV18 and TRBJ1-5; 7 nucleotides agree with TRBD1. Germline-derived CDR1 and CDR2 are KGHSH and LQKENI. The length of the CDR3 is 15 residues. Losses at the gene ends were 3 bases for V and 5 bases for J; bases not matched to a gene: 7. CDR3 region: CASSPETGRYQPQHF. The CDR3 nucleotides read TGTGCCAGCTCACCTGAGACAGGGCGATATCAGCCCCAGCATTTT.

As DNA, the CDR3 is TGTGCCAGCAGACTCGACACAGATACGCAGTATTTT. Translated, it gives CASRLDTDTQYF. The chain carries TRBV2 and TRBJ2-3; D unresolved. The V end was cut by 6 bases, the J end by 2 bases, with 6 bases between. The length of the CDR3 is 12 residues. Germline-derived CDR1 and CDR2 are SNHLY and FYNNEI.